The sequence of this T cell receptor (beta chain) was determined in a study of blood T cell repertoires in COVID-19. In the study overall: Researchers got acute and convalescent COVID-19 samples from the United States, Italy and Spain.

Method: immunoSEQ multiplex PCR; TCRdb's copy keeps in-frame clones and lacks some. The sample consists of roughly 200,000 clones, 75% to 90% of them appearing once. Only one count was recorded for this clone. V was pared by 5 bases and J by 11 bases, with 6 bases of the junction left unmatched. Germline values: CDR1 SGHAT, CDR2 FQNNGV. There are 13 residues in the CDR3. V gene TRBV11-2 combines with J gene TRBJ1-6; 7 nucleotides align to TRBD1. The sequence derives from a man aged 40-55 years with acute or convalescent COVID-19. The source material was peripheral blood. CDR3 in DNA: TGTGCCAGCAGCCGATCGACAGGGACACCCCTCCACTTT. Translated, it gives CASSRSTGTPLHF.